Included here is one T cell receptor beta chain sequence, with context. This sample was taken from a study of Graves' ophthalmopathy and Graves' hyperthyroidism. The TCR beta CDR3 regions underwent amplification from RNA transcripts. First-round RT-PCR used HTBI primers; second-round multiplex PCR followed. TCRdb independently ran MiXCR on the multiplex PCR reads; one entry per CDR3 protein. Of about 700,000 distinct CDR3 sequences listed, just over 40% are singletons. Trimming took 5 bases from V and 8 from J; bases not matched to a gene: 6. CDR1 and CDR2 from the germline V gene are ENHRY and SYGVKD. The CDR3 is 14 amino acids.

The sequencing sample was made of peripheral blood. The sequence was obtained from an adult man with Graves' ophthalmopathy. V usage is TRBV10-3 and J usage is TRBJ1-4, with 9 positions matching TRBD1. The CDR3: CAISRTGEGEKLFF. CDR3 sequence (DNA): TGTGCCATCAGTCGGACAGGGGAAGGAGAAAAACTGTTTTTT.